The rows below give T cell receptor beta chains drawn from one sample of a study of T cells in Graves' hyperthyroidism and ophthalmopathy. TCRdb used MiXCR to reprocess the multiplex PCR reads, holding one entry per CDR3 protein. The sample carries approximately 630,000 distinct CDR3 sequences, roughly 17% recorded once. Sequencing was done on a sample of blood. The source is a woman aged 25 to 39 with Graves' hyperthyroidism. Each CDR3 is given with its conserved first and last residue. The D gene is left open where the match is weak. The size entry is marked missing in some rows and otherwise reads once, few, many or a size class.

V gene	J gene	clone size	D gene	CDR3 DNA	CDR3 protein
TRBV20-1	TRBJ2-5	few	NA	TGCAGTGCTCCCGAGGAGTATCTGGCAGAGACCCAGTACTTC	CSAPEEYLAETQYF
TRBV30	TRBJ1-6	few	NA	TGTGCCTGGAGGGTTACAGCTTACGTTTTGGGTAATTCACCCCTCCACTTT	CAWRVTAYVLGNSPLHF
TRBV18	TRBJ2-1	many	NA	TGTGCCAGCTCACCACCACGAGGGAGTTCCTACAATGAGCAGTTCTTC	CASSPPRGSSYNEQFF
TRBV28	TRBJ2-1	NA	TRBD2	TGTGCCAGCAGCTGGAGTGCTAGCGGCCTGAGCTCCTACAATGAGCAGTTCTTC	CASSWSASGLSSYNEQFF
TRBV20-1	TRBJ2-3	few	TRBD2	TGCAGTGCTAGAGTTCGTGGACTAGCGGGAGGCCCTTACTTCACAGATACGCAGTATTTT	CSARVRGLAGGPYFTDTQYF
TRBV7-2	TRBJ2-3	many	NA	TGTGCCAGCAGCTTAGCCGTGGGCTATGCAGATACGCAGTATTTT	CASSLAVGYADTQYF
TRBV6-1	TRBJ1-5	many	NA	TGTGCCAGCAGTCGGGCGCATAATCAGCCCCAGCATTTT	CASSRAHNQPQHF
TRBV5-6	TRBJ2-3	NA	NA	TGTGCCAGCAGCTTGGGAGTTGGAGGCCCCCCGCTAAGCACAGATACGCAGTATTTT	CASSLGVGGPPLSTDTQYF
TRBV6-2/TRBV6-3	TRBJ2-1	NA	NA	TGTGCCAGCACGTCCGGGGACAACTCCTACAATGAGCAGTTCTTC	CASTSGDNSYNEQFF
TRBV28	TRBJ2-7	many	NA	TGTGCCAGCAGTACTAGCTGGCACGAGCAGTACTTC	CASSTSWHEQYF
TRBV7-2	TRBJ1-2	many	NA	TGTGCCAGCAGCCAGCCGGGACAACGCATTTATGGCTACACCTTC	CASSQPGQRIYGYTF
TRBV6-1	TRBJ2-7	NA	NA	TGTGCCAGCACCGTTGAGGAGTTGAGCTCCTACGAGCAGTACTTC	CASTVEELSSYEQYF
TRBV6-1	TRBJ2-1	NA	TRBD2	TGTGCCAGCACCGGGACTAGCGGGTCCACGGGGTACAATGAGCAGTTCTTC	CASTGTSGSTGYNEQFF
TRBV25-1	TRBJ2-5	NA	NA	TGTGCCAGCAGTGAATATGAGGGGAGAGAGACCCAGTACTTC	CASSEYEGRETQYF
TRBV25-1	TRBJ1-2	NA	NA	TGTGCCAGCAGTGGCCCGGAACAGGGTCCTAAGAACTATGGCTACACCTTC	CASSGPEQGPKNYGYTF
TRBV2	TRBJ2-3	many	TRBD2	TGTGCCAGCAAGAGCGGGAAATCCACAGATACGCAGTATTTT	CASKSGKSTDTQYF
TRBV11-3	TRBJ2-7	many	NA	TGTGCCAGCAGCCTAGCGTCGAGCTCCTACGAGCAGTACTTC	CASSLASSSYEQYF
TRBV5-1	TRBJ1-1	many	TRBD1	TGCGCCAGCAGCTCCTTAGGGACAGCGAACACTGAAGCTTTCTTT	CASSSLGTANTEAFF
TRBV12-3/TRBV12-4	TRBJ2-7	many	NA	TGTGCCAGCACCGCTCGCTCCTACGAGCAGTACTTC	CASTARSYEQYF
TRBV28	TRBJ2-7	many	NA	TGTGCCAGCAGTGGCCCCGGCTACGAGCAGTACTTC	CASSGPGYEQYF
TRBV4-1	TRBJ1-5	few	TRBD1	TGCGCCAGCAGCCAAGGCGAGGGGGCTAGCAGCAATCAGCCCCAGCATTTT	CASSQGEGASSNQPQHF
TRBV20-1	TRBJ2-7	NA	TRBD2	TGCAGTGCTAGACGGGAGGCCTACGAGCAGTACTTC	CSARREAYEQYF
TRBV5-1	TRBJ1-2	few	TRBD1	TGCGCCAGCAGCTTGGTAGAGGACAGGGGTTATGGCTACACCTTC	CASSLVEDRGYGYTF
TRBV5-1	TRBJ2-6	few	NA	TGCGCCAGCAGCTCGGGGCCTGGGGCCAACGTCCTGACTTTC	CASSSGPGANVLTF
TRBV6-2/TRBV6-3	TRBJ1-5	many	NA	TGTGCCAGCAGTTATGGAGGACCTAGCAATCAGCCCCAGCATTTT	CASSYGGPSNQPQHF
TRBV2	TRBJ1-6	many	TRBD1	TGTGCCAGCCAAGGACAGGGAAATTCACCCCTCCACTTT	CASQGQGNSPLHF
TRBV9	TRBJ1-4	NA	NA	TGTGCCAGCAGCGTAGATACAGGGTATGAAAAACTGTTTTTT	CASSVDTGYEKLFF
TRBV20-1	TRBJ2-2	few	NA	TGCAGTGCTAACAGGGAGGTCGCCGGGGAGCTGTTTTTT	CSANREVAGELFF
TRBV4-1	TRBJ2-1	NA	TRBD2	TGCGCCAGCAGCGGGGGAGCGGGAGGGCTTTACAATGAGCAGTTCTTC	CASSGGAGGLYNEQFF
TRBV11-2	TRBJ1-4	NA	TRBD1	TGTGCCAGCAGCGCTACAGGGGAGGGGGCTAATGAAAAACTGTTTTTT	CASSATGEGANEKLFF
TRBV30	TRBJ2-7	few	NA	TGTGCCTGGAGTGCCGGGACAATATACGAGCAGTACTTC	CAWSAGTIYEQYF
TRBV9	TRBJ2-5	NA	NA	TGTGCCAGCAGCGGGAGGGCCGTCGAAACCCAGTACTTC	CASSGRAVETQYF
TRBV20-1	TRBJ2-1	NA	NA	TGCAGTGCTAGCGGGATGAGCTACAATGAGCAGTTCTTC	CSASGMSYNEQFF
TRBV30	TRBJ2-3	NA	TRBD2	TGTGCCTGTACCGGACCAGCGGGAGGTGAAAGCACAGATACGCAGTATTTT	CACTGPAGGESTDTQYF
TRBV5-6	TRBJ2-3	few	NA	TGTGCCAGCAGCCGAGCGAGCGGAGATACGCAGTATTTT	CASSRASGDTQYF
TRBV28	TRBJ1-5	many	NA	TGTGCCAGCAGTTCGCCCGGGCGGGGGGGTGGCAATCAGCCCCAGCATTTT	CASSSPGRGGGNQPQHF
TRBV12-3/TRBV12-4	TRBJ2-2	many	NA	TGTGCCAGCAGTTTAGGGACGGCGGTATTTACCGGGGAGCTGTTTTTT	CASSLGTAVFTGELFF
TRBV20-1	TRBJ2-3	NA	NA	TGCAGTGCTGGGTTACAGACCCACACAGATACGCAGTATTTT	CSAGLQTHTDTQYF
TRBV6-2/TRBV6-3	TRBJ2-1	many	TRBD2	TGTGCCAGCAGTTATTCCGCTAGCGGGATCTCGGATGAGCAGTTCTTC	CASSYSASGISDEQFF
TRBV5-1	TRBJ2-7	NA	TRBD1	TGCGCCAGCAGGGCGATGACAGGGCACTACGAGCAGTACTTC	CASRAMTGHYEQYF
TRBV28	TRBJ1-1	many	TRBD1	TGTGCCAGCAGTTTAATAGGGGGCCTGGCTGAAGCTTTCTTT	CASSLIGGLAEAFF
TRBV12-3/TRBV12-4	TRBJ2-1	many	NA	TGTGCCAGCAAGGGCAGTAGCTCCTACAATGAGCAGTTCTTC	CASKGSSSYNEQFF
TRBV6-2/TRBV6-3	TRBJ2-1	NA	NA	TGTGCCAGCAGTTACGGGGAGCCCTACAATGAGCAGTTCTTC	CASSYGEPYNEQFF
TRBV2	TRBJ2-6	few	NA	TGTGCCAGCATGAGAGGCCTTTCTGGGGCCAACGTCCTGACTTTC	CASMRGLSGANVLTF